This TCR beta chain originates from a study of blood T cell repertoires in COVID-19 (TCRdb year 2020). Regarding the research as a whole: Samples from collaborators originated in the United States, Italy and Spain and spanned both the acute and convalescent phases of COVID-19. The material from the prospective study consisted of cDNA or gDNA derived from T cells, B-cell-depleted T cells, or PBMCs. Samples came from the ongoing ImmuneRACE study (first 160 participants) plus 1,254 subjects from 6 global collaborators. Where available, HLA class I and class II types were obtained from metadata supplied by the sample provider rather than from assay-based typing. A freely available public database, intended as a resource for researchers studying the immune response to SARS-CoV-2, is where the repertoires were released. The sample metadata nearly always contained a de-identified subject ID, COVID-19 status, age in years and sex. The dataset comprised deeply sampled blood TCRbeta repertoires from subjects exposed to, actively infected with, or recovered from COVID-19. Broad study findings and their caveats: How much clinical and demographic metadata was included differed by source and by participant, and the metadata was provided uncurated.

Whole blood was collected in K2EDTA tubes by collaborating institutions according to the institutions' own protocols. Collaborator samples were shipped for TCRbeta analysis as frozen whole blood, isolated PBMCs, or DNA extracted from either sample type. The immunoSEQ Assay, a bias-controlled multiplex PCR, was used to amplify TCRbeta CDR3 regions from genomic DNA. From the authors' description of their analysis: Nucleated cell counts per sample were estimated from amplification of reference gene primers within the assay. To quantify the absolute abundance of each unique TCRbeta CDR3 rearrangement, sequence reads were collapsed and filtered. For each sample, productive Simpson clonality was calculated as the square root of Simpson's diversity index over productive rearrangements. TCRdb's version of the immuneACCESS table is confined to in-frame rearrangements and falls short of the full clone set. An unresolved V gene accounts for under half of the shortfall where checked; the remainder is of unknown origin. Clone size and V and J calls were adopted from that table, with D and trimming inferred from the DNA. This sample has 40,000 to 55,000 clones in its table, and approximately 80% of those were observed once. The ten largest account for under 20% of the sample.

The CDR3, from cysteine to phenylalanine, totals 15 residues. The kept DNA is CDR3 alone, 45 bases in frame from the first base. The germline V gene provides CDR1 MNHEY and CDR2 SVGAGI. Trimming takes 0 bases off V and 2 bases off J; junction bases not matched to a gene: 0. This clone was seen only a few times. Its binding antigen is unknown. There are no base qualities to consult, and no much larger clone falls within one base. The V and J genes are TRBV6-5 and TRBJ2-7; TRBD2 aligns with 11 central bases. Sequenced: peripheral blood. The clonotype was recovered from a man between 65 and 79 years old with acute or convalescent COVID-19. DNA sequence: TGTGCCAGCAGTTACTCTAGCGGGGGGGCCTACGAGCAGTACTTC. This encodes CASSYSSGGAYEQYF.